The clone carrying this TCR beta chain has more than one count but fewer than ten. Its target is not known. The data originate from a study of metastatic and nonmetastatic thyroid tumors. Turning to the study itself: For malignant and benign thyroid patients, tumor or nodule tissue and blood were the sources whose repertoires were compared. Study findings and constraints: For both blood and tumor, malignant thyroid tumors reportedly showed significantly higher TCR beta diversity than benign nodules did.

The CDR3 is made up of 13 amino acids. Trimming shortened V by 3 bases and J by 5 bases, and 9 bases separated the two germline ends. The germline gives CDR1 ENHRY, CDR2 SYGVKD. TCRdb re-called the PCR reads via MiXCR. The sample lists 15,000 to 20,000 clones; approximately 20% were seen once. Each patient came to thyroid surgery without any prior treatment (of any kind). Sequenced material: adjacent normal tissue. The chain links TRBV10-3 to TRBJ2-3; possibly TRBD1 for D (6 bases). This receptor was identified in a female donor with papillary thyroid cancer or a benign thyroid nodule (not recorded which). Some clones in this sample may be carry-over from other donors' samples. The CDR3 here is CAISDGTIDTQYF. The CDR3 coding sequence is TGTGCCATCAGTGATGGGACAATAGATACGCAGTATTTT.